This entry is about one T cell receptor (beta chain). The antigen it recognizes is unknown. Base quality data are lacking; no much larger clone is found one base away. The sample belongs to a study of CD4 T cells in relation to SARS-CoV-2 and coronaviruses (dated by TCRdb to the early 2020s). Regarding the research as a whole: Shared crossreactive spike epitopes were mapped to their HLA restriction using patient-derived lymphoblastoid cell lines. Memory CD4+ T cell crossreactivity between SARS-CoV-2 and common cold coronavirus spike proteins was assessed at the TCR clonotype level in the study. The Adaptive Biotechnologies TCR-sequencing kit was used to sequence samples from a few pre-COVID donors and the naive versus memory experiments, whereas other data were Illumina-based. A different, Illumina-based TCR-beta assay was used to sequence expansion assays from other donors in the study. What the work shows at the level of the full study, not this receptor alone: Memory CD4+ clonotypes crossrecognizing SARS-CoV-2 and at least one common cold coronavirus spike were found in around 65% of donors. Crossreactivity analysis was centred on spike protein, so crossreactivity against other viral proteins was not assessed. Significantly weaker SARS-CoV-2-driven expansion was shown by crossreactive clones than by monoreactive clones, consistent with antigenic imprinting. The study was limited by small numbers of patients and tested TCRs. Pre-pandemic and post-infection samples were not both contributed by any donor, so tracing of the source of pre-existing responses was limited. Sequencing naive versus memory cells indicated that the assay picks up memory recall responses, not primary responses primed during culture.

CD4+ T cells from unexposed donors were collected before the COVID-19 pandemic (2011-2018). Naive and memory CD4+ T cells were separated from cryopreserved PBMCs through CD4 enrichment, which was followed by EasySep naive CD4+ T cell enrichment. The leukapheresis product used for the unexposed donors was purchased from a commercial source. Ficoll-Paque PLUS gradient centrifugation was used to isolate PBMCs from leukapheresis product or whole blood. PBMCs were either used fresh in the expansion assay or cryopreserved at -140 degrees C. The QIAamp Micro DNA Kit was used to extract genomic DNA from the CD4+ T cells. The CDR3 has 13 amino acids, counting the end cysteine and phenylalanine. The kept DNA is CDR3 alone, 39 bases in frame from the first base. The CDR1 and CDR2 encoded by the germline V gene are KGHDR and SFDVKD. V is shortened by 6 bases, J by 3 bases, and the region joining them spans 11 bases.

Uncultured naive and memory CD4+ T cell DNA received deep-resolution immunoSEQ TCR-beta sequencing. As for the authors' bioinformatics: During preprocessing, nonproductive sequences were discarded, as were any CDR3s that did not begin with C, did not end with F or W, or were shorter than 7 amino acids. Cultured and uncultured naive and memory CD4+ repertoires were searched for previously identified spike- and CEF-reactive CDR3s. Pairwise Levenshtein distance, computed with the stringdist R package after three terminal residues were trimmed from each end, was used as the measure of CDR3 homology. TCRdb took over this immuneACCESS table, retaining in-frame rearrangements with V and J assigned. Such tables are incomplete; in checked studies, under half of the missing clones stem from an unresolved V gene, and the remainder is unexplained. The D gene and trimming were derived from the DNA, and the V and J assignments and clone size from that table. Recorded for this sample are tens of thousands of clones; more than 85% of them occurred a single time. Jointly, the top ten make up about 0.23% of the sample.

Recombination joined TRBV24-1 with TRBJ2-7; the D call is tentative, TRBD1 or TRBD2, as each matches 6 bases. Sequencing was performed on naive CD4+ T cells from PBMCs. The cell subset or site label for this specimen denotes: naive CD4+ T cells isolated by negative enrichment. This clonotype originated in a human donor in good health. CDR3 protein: CATSRGANYEQYF. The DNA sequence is TGTGCCACCAGTAGGGGGGCGAACTACGAGCAGTACTTC.